These 30 T cell receptor beta chains came from one sample sequenced in a study of shared clonotypes between healthy human individuals. Assay used: immunoSEQ multiplex PCR; TCRdb lists only in-frame clones, some missing. The sample lists more than 1.2 million clones, about 98.5% occurring once. The source material was naive CD4+ T cells sorted from blood. Noted subset: CD45RA+ positively selected. These receptors were collected from a man aged 25 to 40 in good health.

Of note for this clone: The sample holds other DNA sequences that translate to the same CDR3. This sequence joins TRBV2 and TRBJ1-1, with D perhaps matching TRBD1 (5 bases). From germline, CDR1 is SNHLY and CDR2 FYNNEI. This CDR3 has 13 residues. Between the trimmed V and J ends, which lost 8 bases and 2 bases, there was a span of 12 bases. The CDR3 sequence is CASSWDLNTEAFF. The DNA for the CDR3 is TGTGCCAGCTCTTGGGACCTAAACACTGAAGCTTTCTTT. The variable domain in full, completed from reference TRBV2 and TRBJ1-1, reads EPEVTQTPSHQVTQMGQEVILRCVPISNHLYFYWYRQILGQKVEFLVSFYNNEISEKSEIFDDQFSVERPDGSNFTLKIRSTKLEDSAMYFCASSWDLNTEAFFGQGTRLTVV.

A remark on this clone: The junction differs from germline at one of its ends, possibly a read error. The CDR3 protein is CASSQGHSGTANSGELFF. CDR3 nucleotide sequence: TGTGCCAGCAGCCAAGGTCACTCCGGGACAGCGAACTCCGGGGAGCTGTTTTTT. V gene TRBV4-2 combines with J gene TRBJ2-2; 7 bases align to TRBD1. Germline V CDR1 and CDR2: LGHNA, YNFKEQ. The CDR3 extends over 18 amino acids.

This chain connects TRBV5-1 to TRBJ2-7, with a possible D match to TRBD1 (5 bases). The CDR3 is 14 amino acids. V was clipped by 2 bases and J by 7 bases, with 16 bases between them. CDR1 and CDR2 from the germline V gene are SGHRS and YFSETQ. CDR3: CASSFGAASLEQYF. CDR3 DNA sequence: TGCGCCAGCAGCTTTGGGGCGGCATCCCTGGAGCAGTACTTC.

This clone was seen only once. The CDR3 is CASSVGTSGPQGEQYF. The CDR3 DNA follows: TGCGCCAGCAGCGTAGGGACTAGCGGGCCCCAAGGGGAGCAGTACTTC. V gene TRBV4-3 combines with J gene TRBJ2-7; TRBD2 agrees at 12 bases. J gave up 7 bases and V 5 bases, and 12 bases lay outside the gene matches. This CDR3 has 16 amino acids. Germline V CDR1 and CDR2: LGHNA, YSLEER.

The V and J genes are TRBV15 and TRBJ2-7, with 7 positions matching TRBD1. Germline CDR1 is LNHNV and CDR2 is YYDKDF (reference sequence). The CDR3 extends over 14 amino acids. J was trimmed by 0 bases and V by 3 bases; bases with no gene match: 2. CDR3 sequence (DNA): TGTGCCACCAGCAGGGACAGGCGCTCCTACGAGCAGTACTTC. This sequence encodes CATSRDRRSYEQYF.

The CDR3 nucleotides read TGTGCCACCAGCTGGAGGCGGTCGGGCGGGGAGCTGTTTTTT. It specifies CATSWRRSGGELFF. The chain uses TRBV15 and TRBJ2-2, with D possibly matching TRBD2 (5 bases). The CDR3 has 14 residues. V was pared by 5 bases and J by 7 bases, with 14 bases between. Germline CDR1 LNHNV, CDR2 YYDKDF (reference sequence).

The chain recombines TRBV27 with TRBJ2-7, with 10 bases aligning to TRBD2. The germline CDR1 and CDR2 sequences are MNHEY and SMNVEV (reference sequence). The CDR3 extends over 14 amino acids. V shed 8 bases and J 3 bases; nucleotides not matched to a gene: 7. The CDR3 bases are TGTGCCAGCCGAAAACTAGCGGGAATCTACGAGCAGTACTTC. It specifies CASRKLAGIYEQYF.

This rearrangement joins TRBV6-5 to TRBJ2-1; TRBD2 matches at 9 bases. J was trimmed by 7 bases and V by 4 bases; bases with no gene match: 8. Looked up from germline, CDR1 is MNHEY and CDR2 is SVGAGI. This CDR3 contains 15 residues. The CDR3 is CASSFGGRAGNEQFF. CDR3 bases: TGTGCCAGCAGTTTCGGCGGGAGGGCCGGAAATGAGCAGTTCTTC.

The rearrangement joins TRBV6-1 to TRBJ1-1; D remains unclear. V lost 2 bases and J lost 1, with 8 bases in between. The CDR3 is 14 amino acids. Germline V gene sequence: CDR1 MNHNS, CDR2 SASEGT. This CDR3 is CASSEISPNTEAFF. CDR3 DNA sequence: TGTGCCAGCAGTGAAATCTCACCGAACACTGAAGCTTTCTTT.

The chain recombines TRBV5-4 with TRBJ2-2; D is uncertain. Germline V CDR1 and CDR2: SGHNT, YYREEE (reference sequence). The CDR3 sequence is 14 residues long. The V and J ends lost 4 bases and 2 bases respectively, with 9 bases between them. CDR3: CASSPRINTGELFF. Written as DNA, the CDR3 is TGTGCCAGCAGCCCGCGTATAAACACCGGGGAGCTGTTTTTT.

The chain joins TRBV18 to TRBJ1-5; 7 bases match TRBD1. Germline V CDR1 and CDR2: KGHSH, LQKENI. Trimming took 5 bases from V and 2 from J; bases not matched to a gene: 6. CDR3 size: 15 residues. CDR3: CASSIPGGGNQPQHF. The CDR3 DNA reads as TGTGCCAGCTCAATCCCAGGGGGTGGCAATCAGCCCCAGCATTTT.

The chain couples TRBV14 to TRBJ1-2; D remains ambiguous. The CDR3 is made up of 13 amino acids. Trimming left V 1 base short and J 2 bases short, with 5 bases between. The germline V gene has CDR1 SGHDN and CDR2 FVKESK. DNA of the CDR3: TGTGCCAGCAGCCAAGCCGGGAACTATGGCTACACCTTC. It translates to CASSQAGNYGYTF.

V and J are TRBV15 and TRBJ1-5; perhaps TRBD1 as D (5 bases). Germline V gene sequence: CDR1 LNHNV, CDR2 YYDKDF (reference sequence). Trimming took 3 bases from V and 2 from J, leaving 14 bases between them. This CDR3 is 16 amino acids long. The CDR3, as DNA: TGTGCCACCAGCAGGGGGGAAGGGTTAGGCAATCAGCCCCAGCATTTT. Its translation: CATSRGEGLGNQPQHF.

The chain is built from TRBV28 and TRBJ2-1; the D gene is possibly TRBD1 (5 bases). Germline-derived CDR1 and CDR2 are MDHEN and SYDVKM. There are 16 residues in the CDR3. Between the trimmed V and J ends, which lost 3 bases and 3 bases, there was a span of 15 bases. CDR3 sequence: CASSFGAIRNYNEQFF. The CDR3 DNA is TGTGCCAGCAGTTTTGGGGCAATCCGAAACTACAATGAGCAGTTCTTC.

The chain has TRBV4-1 and TRBJ2-5; 7 positions match TRBD1. Per the germline V gene, CDR1 is MGHRA and CDR2 is YSYEKL. The CDR3 sequence is 15 residues long. V trimming: 1 base; J trimming: 1 base; junction bases outside the gene matches: 3. CDR3 region: CASSQGRGRQETQYF. DNA of the CDR3: TGCGCCAGCAGCCAAGGAAGGGGGCGCCAAGAGACCCAGTACTTC.

The gene calls are TRBV7-4 and TRBJ2-1; D possibly uses TRBD1 or TRBD2 (5 bases each). The CDR3 length is 15 residues. Germline CDR1 reads SGHVT; CDR2 reads SQSDAQ. V was trimmed by 3 bases and J by 0 bases, leaving 9 bases between them. Here the CDR3 reads CASSFGTYSYNEQFF. The CDR3 nucleotides read TGTGCCAGCAGCTTCGGGACGTACTCCTACAATGAGCAGTTCTTC.

This chain uses TRBV27 with TRBJ1-4, with no clear D. V lost 6 bases and J 11 bases, leaving 16 bases between the germline ends. Germline V gene data show CDR1 as MNHEY and CDR2 as SMNVEV (reference sequence). This CDR3 spans 13 amino acids. The CDR3 loop is CASRASGVEKLFF. CDR3 DNA: TGTGCCAGCAGAGCCTCCGGGGTGGAGAAACTGTTTTTT.

CDR3 residues: CASSQAGTGFYGYTF. The CDR3 nucleotides read TGCGCCAGCAGCCAAGCAGGGACAGGTTTCTATGGCTACACCTTC. This chain uses TRBV4-3 with TRBJ1-2; TRBD1 matches 8 bases. Germline V gene lookup returns CDR1 LGHNA and CDR2 YSLEER. J lost 4 bases, V lost 1 base, and 5 bases had no gene match. There are 15 residues in the CDR3.

The V gene is TRBV27, the J gene TRBJ2-7, with 11 bases lining up with TRBD2. After removal of 6 bases from V and 2 bases from J, the junction contained 9 bases not matched to a gene. This CDR3 comprises 16 residues. Germline CDR1 and CDR2: MNHEY and SMNVEV (reference sequence). CDR3 loop: CASRWSLAGGPYEQYF. CDR3 bases: TGTGCCAGCAGATGGTCTCTAGCGGGGGGCCCCTACGAGCAGTACTTC.

The V call is TRBV29-1, the J call TRBJ2-7; 7 bases are a match to TRBD1. Trimming at V came to 8 bases and at J to 7 bases, leaving 8 bases not matched to a gene. The germline CDR1 and CDR2 sequences are SQVTM and ANQGSEA. This CDR3 spans 11 amino acids. The CDR3 region has the DNA TGCAGCACACAGACAGGGCATGAGCAGTACTTC. It codes for CSTQTGHEQYF.

This chain uses TRBV5-1 with TRBJ2-3; 11 bases agree with TRBD2. After removal of 0 bases from V and 4 bases from J, the junction contained 7 bases not matched to a gene. Germline CDR1 reads SGHRS; CDR2 reads YFSETQ. This CDR3 has 17 residues. Here the CDR3 reads CASSLGIAGGAADTQYF. The CDR3 DNA reads as TGCGCCAGCAGCTTGGGAATAGCGGGAGGGGCTGCAGATACGCAGTATTTT.

Concerning this clone itself: This CDR3 is also generated by other DNA sequences in the sample. This chain uses TRBV5-4 with TRBJ2-7; 12 bases map to TRBD1. The germline gives CDR1 SGHNT, CDR2 YYREEE (reference sequence). The CDR3 runs 14 residues. After removal of 4 bases from V and 6 bases from J, the junction contained 5 bases not matched to a gene. The CDR3 is CASSPGQGAGEQYF. The DNA of the CDR3 is TGTGCCAGCAGCCCGGGACAGGGGGCAGGCGAGCAGTACTTC.

In its sample, this clone was seen once. The CDR3 protein is CSVELGVDTEAFF. CDR3 nucleotide sequence: TGCAGCGTTGAACTCGGGGTAGACACTGAAGCTTTCTTT. V usage is TRBV29-1 and J usage is TRBJ1-1; D is ambiguous. The CDR3 is made up of 13 amino acids. Per the germline V gene, CDR1 is SQVTM and CDR2 is ANQGSEA. V was cut by 2 bases and J by 3 bases, with 10 bases left in between.

The chain uses TRBV6-5 and TRBJ1-5; the D gene is possibly TRBD1 (6 bases). Trimming removed 6 bases at V and 6 bases at J, with 15 bases between. Germline CDR1 is MNHEY and CDR2 is SVGAGI. This CDR3 has 14 residues. CDR3 residues: CASSPAGGGQPQHF. The CDR3 DNA reads as TGTGCCAGCAGCCCCGCGGGGGGCGGTCAGCCCCAGCATTTT.

The chain has TRBV2 and TRBJ2-4; D remains unclear. This CDR3 contains 12 residues. Trimming pared 7 bases from V and 8 bases from J, leaving 12 bases between. Germline V lookup: CDR1 SNHLY, CDR2 FYNNEI. CDR3 coding DNA: TGTGCCAGCACTCCCCAAACGGACATTCAGTACTTC. Translating it yields CASTPQTDIQYF.

V is TRBV28 and J is TRBJ1-4; TRBD1 aligns across 8 bases. The CDR3 spans 12 residues. V lost 7 bases to trimming and J lost 6 bases; unmatched junction nucleotides: 1. From germline, CDR1 is MDHEN and CDR2 SYDVKM. CDR3 bases: TGTGCCAGCACGACAGGGGATGAAAAACTGTTTTTT. As protein: CASTTGDEKLFF.

The gene calls are TRBV5-4 and TRBJ2-5, with D hard to call. Germline CDR1 reads SGHNT; CDR2 reads YYREEE (reference sequence). Trimming pared 0 bases from V and 3 bases from J, leaving 6 bases between. The CDR3 runs to 13 residues. The CDR3 bases are TGTGCCAGCAGCTTGGACACAGAAGAGACCCAGTACTTC. Translated: CASSLDTEETQYF.

The chain carries TRBV15 and TRBJ2-3; TRBD2 might be the D (6 bases). Germline V gives CDR1 LNHNV, CDR2 YYDKDF (reference sequence). V dropped 0 bases and J dropped 2 bases, with 15 bases sitting between them. CDR3 length equals 17 residues. The CDR3 protein is CATSREGGLRHTDTQYF. CDR3 coding DNA: TGTGCCACCAGCAGAGAGGGAGGACTGAGACACACAGATACGCAGTATTTT.

The V gene is TRBV9, the J gene TRBJ2-2; D is unclear. V lost 4 bases and J lost 3, with 10 bases in between. The CDR3 contains 14 residues. In germline, CDR1 is SGDLS, CDR2 YYNGEE. The chain's CDR3 is CASSSTLYTGELFF. The CDR3 DNA sequence: TGTGCCAGCAGCTCCACCCTGTACACCGGGGAGCTGTTTTTT. Based on the CDR3 plus reference TRBV9 and TRBJ2-2, the full variable domain is DSGVTQTPKHLITATGQRVTLRCSPRSGDLSVYWYQQSLDQGLQFLIQYYNGEERAKGNILERFSAQQFPDLHSELNLSSLELGDSALYFCASSSTLYTGELFFGEGSRLTVL.

This rearrangement joins TRBV28 to TRBJ2-7, with D possibly TRBD1 on 6 matching bases. The CDR3 spans 14 residues. Germline assignment: CDR1 MDHEN and CDR2 SYDVKM. V lost 7 bases and J lost 4, with 17 bases in between. The CDR3, as DNA: TGTGCCAGCACTCCAGGGACATTCATTTACGAGCAGTACTTC. It encodes CASTPGTFIYEQYF.